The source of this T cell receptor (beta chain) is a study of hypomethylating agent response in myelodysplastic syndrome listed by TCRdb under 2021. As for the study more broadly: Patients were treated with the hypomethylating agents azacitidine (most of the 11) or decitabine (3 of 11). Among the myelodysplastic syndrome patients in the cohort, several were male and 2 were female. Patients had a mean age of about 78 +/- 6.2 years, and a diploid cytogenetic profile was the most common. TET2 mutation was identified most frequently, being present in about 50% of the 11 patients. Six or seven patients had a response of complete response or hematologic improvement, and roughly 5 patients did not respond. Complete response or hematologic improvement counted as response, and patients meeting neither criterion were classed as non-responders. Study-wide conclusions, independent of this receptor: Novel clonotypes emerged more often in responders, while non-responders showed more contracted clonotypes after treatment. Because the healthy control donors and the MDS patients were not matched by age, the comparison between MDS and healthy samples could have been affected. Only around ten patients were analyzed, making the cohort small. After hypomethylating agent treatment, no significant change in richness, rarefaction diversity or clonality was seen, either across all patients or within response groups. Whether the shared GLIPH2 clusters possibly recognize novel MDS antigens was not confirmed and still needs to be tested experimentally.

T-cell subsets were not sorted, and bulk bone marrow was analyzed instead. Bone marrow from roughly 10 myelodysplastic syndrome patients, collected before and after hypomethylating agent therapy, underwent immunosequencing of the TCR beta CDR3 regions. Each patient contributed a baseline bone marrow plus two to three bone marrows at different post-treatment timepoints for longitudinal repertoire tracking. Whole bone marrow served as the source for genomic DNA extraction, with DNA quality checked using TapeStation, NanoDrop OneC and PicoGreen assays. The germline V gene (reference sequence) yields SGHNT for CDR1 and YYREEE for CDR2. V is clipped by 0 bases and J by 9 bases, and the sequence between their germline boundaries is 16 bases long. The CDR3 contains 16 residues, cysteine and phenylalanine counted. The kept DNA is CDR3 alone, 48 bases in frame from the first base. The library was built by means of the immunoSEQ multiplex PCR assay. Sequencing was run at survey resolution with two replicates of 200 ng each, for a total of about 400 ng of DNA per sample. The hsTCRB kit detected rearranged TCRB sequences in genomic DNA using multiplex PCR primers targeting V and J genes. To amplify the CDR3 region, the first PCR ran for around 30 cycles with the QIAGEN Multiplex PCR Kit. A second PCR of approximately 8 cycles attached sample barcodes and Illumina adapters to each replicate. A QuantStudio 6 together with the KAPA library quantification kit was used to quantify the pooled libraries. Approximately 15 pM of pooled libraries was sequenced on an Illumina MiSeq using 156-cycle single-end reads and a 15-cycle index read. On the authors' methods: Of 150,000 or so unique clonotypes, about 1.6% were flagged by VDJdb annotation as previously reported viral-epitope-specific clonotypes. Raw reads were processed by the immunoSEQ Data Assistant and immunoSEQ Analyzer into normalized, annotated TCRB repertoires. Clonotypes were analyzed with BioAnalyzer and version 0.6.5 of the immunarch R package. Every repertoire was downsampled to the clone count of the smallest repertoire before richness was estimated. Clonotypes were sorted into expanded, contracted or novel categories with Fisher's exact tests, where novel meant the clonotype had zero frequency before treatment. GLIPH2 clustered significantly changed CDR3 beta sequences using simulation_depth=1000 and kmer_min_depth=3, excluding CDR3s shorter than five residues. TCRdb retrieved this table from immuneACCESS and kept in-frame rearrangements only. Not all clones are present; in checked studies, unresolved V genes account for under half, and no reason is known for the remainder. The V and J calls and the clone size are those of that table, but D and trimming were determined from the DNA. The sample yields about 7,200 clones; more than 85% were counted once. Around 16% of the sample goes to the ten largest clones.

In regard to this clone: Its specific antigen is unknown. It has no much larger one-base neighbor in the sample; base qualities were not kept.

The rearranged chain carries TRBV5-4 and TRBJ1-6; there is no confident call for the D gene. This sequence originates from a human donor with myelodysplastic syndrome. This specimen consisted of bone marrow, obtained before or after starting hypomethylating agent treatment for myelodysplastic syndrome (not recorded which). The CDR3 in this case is CASSLARRGGFSPLHF. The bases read TGTGCCAGCAGCTTGGCCAGGCGGGGAGGTTTTTCACCCCTCCACTTT.